This is a list of T cell receptor beta chains from one sample in a study of T cell responses to AZD1222 COVID-19 vaccine. Here immunoSEQ multiplex PCR was the method, and the copy in TCRdb shows in-frame clones only, minus some. The repertoire holds 140,000 to 150,000 clones, 93% seen once, with more than 8.5% in the top ten. This specimen consisted of peripheral blood, obtained on day 0 of AZD1222 vaccination. These receptors all stem from an adult in good health. CDR3s include the opening cysteine and the closing phenylalanine or tryptophan. D genes are given only for firm matches.

cdr3_nt,cdr3_aa,j_call,v_call,d_call
TGTGCCAGCAGCCATACGGGGAATCAGCCCCAGCATTTT,CASSHTGNQPQHF,TRBJ1-5,TRBV27,.
TGTGCCAGCACGGGGACCCCACCCTCGGCTTTCTTT,CASTGTPPSAFF,TRBJ1-1,TRBV2,.
TGTGCCAGTAGTCTTTGGACAGGAGGTCCAAATTCGCCCCAGCATTTT,CASSLWTGGPNSPQHF,TRBJ1-5,TRBV19,TRBD1
TGTGCCAGCACGCGAGACACAGATACGCAGTATTTT,CASTRDTDTQYF,TRBJ2-3,TRBV12-3/TRBV12-4,.
TGTGCCAGCAGCGTAGCGGCAAACACTGAAGCTTTCTTT,CASSVAANTEAFF,TRBJ1-1,TRBV9,.
TGTGCCAGCTCAGTAGGTGGGGGGCCCCTGTGGGGCGAGCAGTACTTC,CASSVGGGPLWGEQYF,TRBJ2-7,TRBV18,.
TGTGCCACCAGCAGAGGGGACAGGAGCACAGATACGCAGTATTTT,CATSRGDRSTDTQYF,TRBJ2-3,TRBV15,TRBD1
TGCGCCAGCAGCTTGGCCGGGTCCTACAATGAGCAGTTCTTC,CASSLAGSYNEQFF,TRBJ2-1,TRBV5-1,.
TGTGCCAGCAGCCCGAGGGTGGTGAACACTGAAGCTTTCTTT,CASSPRVVNTEAFF,TRBJ1-1,TRBV7-9,.
TGTGCCAGCAGCCCGCCCCCGAATAGCCCCGAGGACTACAATGAGCAGTTCTTC,CASSPPPNSPEDYNEQFF,TRBJ2-1,TRBV7-9,.
TGTGCCAGCAGCCCACCCGGGAGGGGGGGTGAAAAACTGTTTTTT,CASSPPGRGGEKLFF,TRBJ1-4,TRBV7-9,.
TGCGCCAGCAGCTTGGATCAGGGGGCTCAGCCCCAGCATTTT,CASSLDQGAQPQHF,TRBJ1-5,TRBV5-1,TRBD1